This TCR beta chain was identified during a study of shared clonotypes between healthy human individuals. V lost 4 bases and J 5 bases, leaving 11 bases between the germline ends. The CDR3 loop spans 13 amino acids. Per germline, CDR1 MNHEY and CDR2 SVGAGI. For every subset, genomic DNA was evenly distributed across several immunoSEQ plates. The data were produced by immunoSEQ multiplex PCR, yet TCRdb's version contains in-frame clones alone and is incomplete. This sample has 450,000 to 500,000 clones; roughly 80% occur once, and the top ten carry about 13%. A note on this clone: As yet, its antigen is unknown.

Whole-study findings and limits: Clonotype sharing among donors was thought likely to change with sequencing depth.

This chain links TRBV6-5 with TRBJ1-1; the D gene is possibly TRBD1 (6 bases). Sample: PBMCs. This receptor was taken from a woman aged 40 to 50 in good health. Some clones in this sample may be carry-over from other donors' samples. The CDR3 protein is CASSFHRETEAFF. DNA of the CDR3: TGTGCCAGCAGTTTCCACAGGGAGACTGAAGCTTTCTTT.